These 28 T cell receptor beta chains originate from one sample sequenced in a study of T cell repertoires in aging, cancer and after chemotherapy. Peripheral blood genomic DNA, not sorted cells or RNA, was the template. A mixed TRB-A/B primer pool amplified rearranged TRB by multiplex touch-down PCR. TCRdb reprocessed the multiplex PCR reads with MiXCR, giving one entry per CDR3 protein. The table records about 620 distinct CDR3 sequences, approximately 35% of them present only once. Input material: blood. The receptors originated from a human donor with a blood cancer.

This clonotype is deemed large. The rearrangement links TRBV29-1 to TRBJ1-2; 9 nucleotides agree with TRBD1. J gave up 1 base and V 6 bases, and 3 bases lay outside the gene matches. From germline, CDR1 is SQVTM and CDR2 ANQGSEA. The CDR3 sequence is 13 residues long. The CDR3 protein is CSVQTGGNYGYTF. In DNA form, the CDR3 reads TGCAGCGTACAGACAGGGGGTAACTATGGCTACACCTTC.

Sample share makes this clonotype medium-sized. The V gene is TRBV28, the J gene TRBJ2-7; 7 positions agree with TRBD1. This CDR3 spans 13 amino acids. Trimming took 9 bases from V and 0 from J; bases not matched to a gene: 5. From germline, CDR1 is MDHEN and CDR2 SYDVKM. The CDR3 region is CASSGTVSYEQYF. CDR3 bases: TGTGCCAGTTCAGGGACAGTCTCCTACGAGCAGTACTTC.

This clonotype is large. J is TRBJ2-5 and V is TRBV6-1, with a tentative D call TRBD1 (6 bases). Germline assignment: CDR1 MNHNS and CDR2 SASEGT. V dropped 0 bases and J dropped 1 base, with 15 bases sitting between them. This CDR3 contains 17 residues. CDR3 in DNA: TGTGCCAGCAGTGAAGCATTCAGGACAGCGAGCCAAGAGACCCAGTACTTC. Translated: CASSEAFRTASQETQYF.

By frequency in the sample, this clonotype is large. In nucleotides, the CDR3 is TGTGCCAGCAGTTACGGGTTCCCGGGGTTAGGAACTGAAGCTTTCTTT. Translated, it gives CASSYGFPGLGTEAFF. V and J are TRBV6-5 and TRBJ1-1; D is ambiguous. The V gene lost 2 bases and the J gene lost 5 bases, with 18 bases spanning the gap. Germline CDR1 reads MNHEY; CDR2 reads SVGAGI. This CDR3 contains 16 residues.

This clonotype counts as medium-sized. The chain is built from TRBV28 and TRBJ1-2, with 8 bases aligning to TRBD1. The junction had 7 bases not matched to a gene; V was cut back by 8 bases and J by 2 bases. The germline V gene has CDR1 MDHEN and CDR2 SYDVKM. The CDR3 runs 14 residues. CDR3 protein: CASVVGQVNYGYTF. The CDR3 nucleotides read TGTGCCAGCGTAGTGGGACAGGTGAACTATGGCTACACCTTC.

This clonotype is termed medium-sized. V gene TRBV12-3 or TRBV12-4 combines with J gene TRBJ2-7; TRBD1 matches at 9 bases. The CDR3 extends over 13 amino acids. V lost 10 bases, J lost 6 bases, and 10 bases stayed unmatched. CDR3 sequence reads: CAILGQGSLEQYF. CDR3 coding DNA: TGTGCCATTCTTGGACAGGGGAGTCTCGAGCAGTACTTC.

The rearrangement links TRBV13 to TRBJ1-3; possibly TRBD1 for D (5 bases). Looked up from germline, CDR1 is PRHDT and CDR2 is FYEKMQ (reference sequence). V shed 1 base and J shed 4 bases, with 8 bases lying between them. This CDR3 has 14 amino acids. The CDR3 nucleotides read TGTGCCAGCAGCTTAGTCGGGGCGGGAAACACCATATATTTT. This codes for CASSLVGAGNTIYF.

This clonotype is deemed large. This chain uses TRBV20-1 with TRBJ1-2; 9 bases are a match to TRBD1. With 3 bases clipped from V and 7 bases from J, the junction kept 3 bases outside the gene matches. This CDR3 spans 12 amino acids. Germline CDR1 reads DFQATT; CDR2 reads SNEGSKA (reference sequence). The CDR3 sequence: CSARGQGGGYTF. Written as DNA, the CDR3 is TGCAGTGCTAGGGGACAGGGAGGTGGCTACACCTTC.

This clonotype is categorized as large. The rearrangement uses TRBV5-6 and TRBJ1-1, with D uncertain. V lost 0 bases, J lost 2 bases, and 2 bases lay in between. The CDR3 spans 12 residues. Germline V gives CDR1 SGHDT, CDR2 YYEEEE. DNA of the CDR3: TGTGCCAGCAGCTTGGATAACACTGAAGCTTTCTTT. Its protein is CASSLDNTEAFF.

This sequence joins TRBV10-3 and TRBJ1-2, with 8 bases matching TRBD1. The CDR3 is 14 residues long. CDR1 ENHRY and CDR2 SYGVKD come from the germline V gene. The junction had 6 bases not matched to a gene; V was cut back by 3 bases and J by 6 bases. The CDR3: CAISDWQGANGYTF. The DNA for the CDR3 is TGTGCCATCAGTGACTGGCAGGGGGCAAATGGCTACACCTTC.

Relative to its sample, this clonotype is large (0.1 to 1%). The chain uses TRBV6-1 and TRBJ1-1, with D uncertain. From germline, CDR1 is MNHNS and CDR2 SASEGT. The CDR3 consists of 13 residues. Trimming shortened V by 4 bases and J by 1 base, and 7 bases separated the two germline ends. The DNA for the CDR3 is TGTGCCAGCAGTGTCCGACAGAACACTGAAGCTTTCTTT. Translation gives CASSVRQNTEAFF.

To note about this clonotype: Since a much larger clone is just one base distant, this may be a read error. The chain uses TRBV28 and TRBJ1-2, with TRBD1 matching over 8 bases. Per germline, CDR1 MDHEN and CDR2 SYDVKM. This CDR3 has 14 residues. Unmatched junction bases numbered 7, after V lost 8 bases and J lost 2 bases. This CDR3 is CASVLGQVNYGYTF. The CDR3 DNA reads as TGTGCCAGCGTATTGGGACAGGTGAACTATGGCTACACCTTC.

Sample share makes this clonotype large (0.1 to 1%). The chain is built from TRBV7-9 and TRBJ1-2; D ambiguous. This CDR3 spans 13 amino acids. CDR1 SEHNR and CDR2 FQNEAQ come from the germline V gene (reference sequence). Trimming took off 1 base at V and 7 bases at J, with 10 bases between the two ends. DNA of the CDR3: TGTGCCAGCAGCTTAGGACAAGCGGGTGGCTACACCTTC. It yields the protein CASSLGQAGGYTF.

This clonotype has only a few counts. V and J are TRBV18 and TRBJ2-3, with 12 bases that match TRBD1. V lost 3 bases, J lost 5 bases, and 3 bases stayed unmatched. Germline lookup yields CDR1 KGHSH and CDR2 LQKENI. This CDR3 region has 15 residues. CDR3 in amino acids: CASSPGTGGKDTQYF. The CDR3 bases are TGTGCCAGCTCACCCGGGACAGGGGGCAAAGATACGCAGTATTTT.

The chain links TRBV6-6 to TRBJ1-2, with 8 bases that match TRBD1. The CDR3 runs 15 residues. Trimming at V came to 4 bases and at J to 3 bases, leaving 7 bases not matched to a gene. CDR1 and CDR2 (germline): MNHNY, SVGAGI (reference sequence). CDR3 amino acids: CASSFFSTGDYGYTF. In DNA, the CDR3 is TGTGCCAGCAGTTTCTTTTCGACAGGGGACTATGGCTACACCTTC.

This clonotype is large (0.1 to 1%). This chain links TRBV6-6 with TRBJ2-3; perhaps TRBD1 as D (6 bases). The V gene's germline CDR1 is MNHNY and CDR2 SVGAGI (reference sequence). V was shortened by 7 bases and J by 3 bases, with 23 bases between the two germline ends. This CDR3 comprises 17 residues. The CDR3 sequence is CASTLSPRRGGTDTQYF. The CDR3 DNA reads TGTGCCAGCACCCTCTCCCCCCGCAGGGGCGGTACAGATACGCAGTATTTT.

The chain is built from TRBV20-1 and TRBJ2-3; 10 bases match TRBD1. V was pared by 6 bases and J by 5 bases, with 5 bases of the junction left unmatched. This CDR3 has 13 residues. From germline, CDR1 is DFQATT and CDR2 SNEGSKA (reference sequence). As DNA, the CDR3 is TGCAGTGCGGCGACAGGGGGCAAAGATACGCAGTATTTT. As protein: CSAATGGKDTQYF.

By proportion, this clonotype is medium-sized. The gene calls are TRBV6-5 and TRBJ2-7, with TRBD2 identical over 7 bases. V gave up 2 bases and J gave up 3 bases; unmatched junction bases: 4. The germline V gene encodes CDR1 MNHEY and CDR2 SVGAGI. There are 14 residues in the CDR3. CDR3 protein: CASSYGGGGYEQYF. The CDR3 nucleotides read TGTGCCAGCAGTTACGGTGGCGGGGGCTACGAGCAGTACTTC.

This clonotype counts as hyperexpanded (1% or more). The chain has TRBV6-5 and TRBJ2-5, with 7 bases identical to TRBD1. This CDR3 region has 15 residues. The V gene's germline CDR1 is MNHEY and CDR2 SVGAGI. After removal of 4 bases from V and 2 bases from J, the junction contained 7 bases not matched to a gene. The CDR3 is CASSFFSTGQETQYF. Here the CDR3 DNA reads TGTGCCAGCAGTTTCTTTTCGACAGGGCAAGAGACCCAGTACTTC.

By sample fraction, this clonotype is large. The genes are TRBV19 and TRBJ1-3, with a tentative D call TRBD1 (6 bases). Trimming stripped 10 bases from V and 0 bases from J, with 19 bases between. The CDR3 totals 16 residues. CDR1 is LNHDA, CDR2 SQIVND, per germline (reference sequence). CDR3 region: CATYDGGAGSGNTIYF. For the CDR3, the DNA is TGTGCCACCTATGACGGGGGCGCAGGCTCTGGAAACACCATATATTTT.

Relative to its sample, this clonotype is medium-sized. This sequence joins TRBV4-1 and TRBJ1-2; D is unclear. The germline V gene encodes CDR1 MGHRA and CDR2 YSYEKL. V lost 0 bases, J lost 0 bases, and 2 bases lay in between. The CDR3 is 13 residues long. The CDR3: CASSQESNYGYTF. The CDR3 nucleotides read TGCGCCAGCAGCCAAGAGTCTAACTATGGCTACACCTTC.

This clonotype is termed medium-sized. The gene calls are TRBV20-1 and TRBJ2-7; D possibly uses TRBD1 or TRBD2 (6 bases each). CDR1 and CDR2 from the germline V gene are DFQATT and SNEGSKA (reference sequence). The CDR3 has 13 residues. The V gene lost 6 bases and the J gene lost 4 bases, with 16 bases spanning the gap. CDR3 loop: CSAGGRGFYEQYF. The CDR3 bases are TGCAGTGCCGGGGGCAGGGGATTTTACGAGCAGTACTTC.

A word on this clonotype: A much more abundant neighbour one base away suggests this may be a read error. The J gene is TRBJ1-2, the V gene TRBV5-8; D unclear. The CDR3 covers 16 residues. Trimming pared 0 bases from V and 3 bases from J, leaving 15 bases between. The germline gives CDR1 SGHTS, CDR2 YDEGEE. DNA of the CDR3: TGTGCCAGCAGCTTGGTCATTGGGAATGGCGACTATGGCTACACCTTC. It yields the protein CASSLVIGNGDYGYTF.

The chain recombines TRBV5-5 with TRBJ1-3; D remains ambiguous. Deletions cut 0 bases from V and 6 bases from J, with 16 bases between. The CDR3 length is 16 residues. The germline gives CDR1 SGHKS, CDR2 YYEKEE (reference sequence). CDR3: CASSLAREGIENTIYF. The CDR3 coding sequence is TGTGCCAGCAGCTTGGCCCGAGAAGGGATTGAAAACACCATATATTTT.

This clonotype is large by share. The chain couples TRBV27 to TRBJ1-2; no reliable D call. The germline CDR1 and CDR2 sequences are MNHEY and SMNVEV (reference sequence). V lost 4 bases, J lost 8 bases, and 17 bases lay in between. This CDR3 region has 14 residues. CDR3 in amino acids: CASSSPGAPSGYTF. The CDR3 nucleotides read TGTGCCAGCAGTTCCCCCGGTGCCCCGTCGGGCTACACCTTC.

The chain has TRBV6-2 or TRBV6-3 and TRBJ2-3, with TRBD1 matching 7 bases. This CDR3 comprises 15 residues. Germline-derived CDR1 and CDR2 are MNHEY and SVGEGT. J lost 5 bases, V lost 2 bases, and 7 bases had no gene match. The CDR3 bases are TGTGCCAGCAGTTACAGGGCAGGGGGTGTAGATACGCAGTATTTT. It specifies CASSYRAGGVDTQYF.

This clonotype was counted a few times. The chain joins TRBV11-1 to TRBJ2-5; a weak D match, TRBD2 (7 bases). The germline CDR1 and CDR2 sequences are SGHAT and FQDESV (reference sequence). This CDR3 is built from 15 residues. Trimming shortened V by 3 bases and J by 5 bases, and 16 bases separated the two germline ends. CDR3: CASSFEGGAGETQYF. For the CDR3, the DNA is TGTGCCAGCAGCTTTGAGGGGGGGGCCGGGGAGACCCAGTACTTC.

By sample fraction, this clonotype is large. V is TRBV27 and J is TRBJ1-4; D possibly corresponds to TRBD1 (5 bases). Germline CDR1 and CDR2: MNHEY and SMNVEV (reference sequence). Trimming cost V 5 bases and J 0 bases, with 13 bases left between them. This CDR3 has 16 residues. CDR3 bases: TGTGCCAGCAGTCTGACAGACGCCGCAACTAATGAAAAACTGTTTTTT. This codes for CASSLTDAATNEKLFF. The whole variable domain, remainder taken from reference TRBV27 and TRBJ1-4, is EAQVTQNPRYLITVTGKKLTVTCSQNMNHEYMSWYRQDPGLGLRQIYYSMNVEVTDKGDVPEGYKVSRKEKRNFPLILESPSPNQTSLYFCASSLTDAATNEKLFFGSGTQLSVL.